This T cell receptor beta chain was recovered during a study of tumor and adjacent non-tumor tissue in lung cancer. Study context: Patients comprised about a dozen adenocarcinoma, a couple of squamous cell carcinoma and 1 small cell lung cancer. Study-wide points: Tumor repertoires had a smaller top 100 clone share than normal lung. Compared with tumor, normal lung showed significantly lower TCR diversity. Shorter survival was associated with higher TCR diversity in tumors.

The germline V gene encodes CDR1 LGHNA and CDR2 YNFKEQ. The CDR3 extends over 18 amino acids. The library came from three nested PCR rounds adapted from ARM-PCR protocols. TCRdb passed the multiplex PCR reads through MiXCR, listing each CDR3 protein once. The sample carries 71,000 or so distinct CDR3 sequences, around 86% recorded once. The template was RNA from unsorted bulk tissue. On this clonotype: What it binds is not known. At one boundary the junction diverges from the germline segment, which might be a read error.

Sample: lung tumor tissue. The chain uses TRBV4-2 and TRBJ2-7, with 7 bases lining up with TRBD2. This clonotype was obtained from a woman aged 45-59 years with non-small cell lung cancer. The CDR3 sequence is CACSQDLLSGISGYGQYF. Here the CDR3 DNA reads TGTGCCTGCAGCCAAGATCTGCTCAGCGGGATCTCTGGGTACGGGCAGTATTTC.